Each of the 4 T cell receptor beta chains below was sequenced from the same sample in a study of naive and memory T cell subsets. General study results and limits: A few larger clonotypes appeared in naive repertoires, especially CD8, possibly memory cells re-expressing CD45RA.

No antigen is known for these receptors. Both TRBC1 and TRBC2 were covered by a beta constant-region primer of two equimolar oligonucleotides. Four rounds of PCR amplified the ligated cDNA using nested alpha and beta constant-region primers plus SP2. TCRdb re-called the UMI-ligation and nested PCR reads with MiXCR, one entry per CDR3 protein. The sample contains around 100,000 distinct CDR3 sequences, around 15% of which appear only once. Sequencing used naive CD8+ T cells from blood. These receptors were collected from a human donor in good health.

A few counts support this clonotype. The chain is built from TRBV19 and TRBJ2-1; D call uncertain. The CDR3 covers 13 residues. Trimming removed 1 base from V and 7 bases from J, with 8 bases in between. Looked up from germline, CDR1 is LNHDA and CDR2 is SQIVND (reference sequence). The CDR3 protein is CASSIATTNEQFF. CDR3 nucleotide sequence: TGTGCCAGTAGTATAGCGACCACAAATGAGCAGTTCTTC.

The V and J genes are TRBV7-8 and TRBJ2-1, with 10 bases aligning to TRBD2. This CDR3 has 17 amino acids. CDR1 SGHVS and CDR2 FQNEAQ come from the germline V gene. With V trimmed by 5 bases and J by 5 bases, 12 bases remained unmatched. The CDR3 region is CASSSITGTSEHNEQFF. CDR3 nucleotide sequence: TGTGCCAGCAGCAGTATCACCGGGACTAGCGAACACAATGAGCAGTTCTTC. The full variable domain, rest sourced from reference TRBV7-8 and TRBJ2-1, is GAGVSQSPRYKVAKRGQDVALRCDPISGHVSLFWYQQALGQGPEFLTYFQNEAQLDKSGLPSDRFFAERPEGSVSTLKIQRTQQEDSAVYLCASSSITGTSEHNEQFFGPGTRLTVL.

Many counts were recorded for this clonotype. V gene TRBV7-9 combines with J gene TRBJ2-7, with 9 bases aligning to TRBD2. CDR1 and CDR2 from the germline V gene are SEHNR and FQNEAQ (reference sequence). The CDR3 totals 17 residues. V dropped 4 bases and J dropped 0; count of bases not matched to a gene: 10. The CDR3 spells CASSSTRSGGSSYEQYF. CDR3 in DNA: TGTGCCAGCAGCTCTACTCGTAGCGGGGGAAGCTCCTACGAGCAGTACTTC.

The chain links TRBV11-2 to TRBJ2-3; 14 bases fit TRBD2. This CDR3 is built from 17 residues. After removal of 4 bases from V and 2 bases from J, the junction contained 5 bases not matched to a gene. Germline V gene data show CDR1 as SGHAT and CDR2 as FQNNGV. The CDR3 DNA reads as TGTGCCAGCAGCTCCGGGACTAGCGGGGGTTACACAGATACGCAGTATTTT. This codes for CASSSGTSGGYTDTQYF.